One sample yielded the 31 T cell receptor beta chains listed below, sequenced in a study of blood T cell repertoires in COVID-19 (dated by TCRdb to 2020 to 2022). The protocol used for the library was the immunoSEQ multiplex PCR assay. TCRdb retrieved this table from immuneACCESS and kept in-frame rearrangements only. Not all clones are present; in checked studies, unresolved V genes account for under half, and no reason is known for the remainder. The sample table lists a few hundred thousand clones, more than 70% of them with a count of one. The ten largest account for approximately 1.6% of the sample. Material for sequencing was peripheral blood. Source of these receptors: a woman younger than 45 with COVID-19, enrolled during active disease.

The genes are TRBV4-3 and TRBJ1-6, with 7 bases matching TRBD1. This CDR3 contains 15 residues. V was pared by 1 base and J by 8 bases, with 5 bases of the junction left unmatched. Germline V gene sequence: CDR1 LGHNA, CDR2 YSLEER. CDR3 region: CASSQGQGPDSPLHF. The CDR3 bases are TGCGCCAGCAGCCAAGGACAGGGCCCAGATTCACCCCTCCACTTT.

The chain joins TRBV5-5 to TRBJ1-6; TRBD1 matches at 8 bases. CDR1 is SGHKS and CDR2 is YYEKEE in the germline V gene (reference sequence). The CDR3 runs to 12 residues. V trimming: 4 bases; J trimming: 13 bases; junction bases outside the gene matches: 4. CDR3 loop: CASSQDREPLHF. DNA of the CDR3: TGTGCCAGCAGCCAGGACAGGGAGCCCCTCCACTTT.

This clone was recorded many times. The genes are TRBV7-9 and TRBJ2-7; 11 nucleotides match TRBD1. The CDR3 is 14 residues long. Germline V gene data show CDR1 as SEHNR and CDR2 as FQNEAQ (reference sequence). Trimming at V came to 3 bases and at J to 7 bases, leaving 5 bases not matched to a gene. The CDR3 nucleotides read TGTGCCAGCAGCTTCCCGGGACAGGGGGGAGAGCAGTACTTC. Amino acids: CASSFPGQGGEQYF.

The V call is TRBV14, the J call TRBJ1-6, with D possibly TRBD1 on 5 matching bases. The CDR3 is 21 residues long. Trimming left V 1 base short and J 7 bases short, with 29 bases between. Germline loops: CDR1 SGHDN, CDR2 FVKESK. CDR3 bases: TGTGCCAGCAGCCAAGTTCGGTGGAGGGGTCCACCCCTCCGGGGAAATTCACCCCTCCACTTT. Its translation: CASSQVRWRGPPLRGNSPLHF.

This clone showed up just once. The V gene is TRBV5-1, the J gene TRBJ1-1; tentatively, D is TRBD1 (5 bases). The CDR3 has 14 residues. Germline CDR1 is SGHRS and CDR2 is YFSETQ. Trimming cost V 6 bases and J 1 base, with 13 bases left between them. CDR3 in amino acids: CASTRGGANTEAFF. The DNA of the CDR3 is TGCGCCAGCACCCGGGGAGGGGCGAACACTGAAGCTTTCTTT.

The V and J genes are TRBV27 and TRBJ1-4; D perhaps matches TRBD1 (5 bases). CDR1 MNHEY and CDR2 SMNVEV come from the germline V gene (reference sequence). Deletions cut 2 bases from V and 4 bases from J, with 8 bases between. The CDR3 spans 14 residues. CDR3 nucleotides: TGTGCCAGCAGTTTAGCAGGGTATAATGAAAAACTGTTTTTT. Translation gives CASSLAGYNEKLFF.

The chain links TRBV2 to TRBJ1-5; D remains unclear. The CDR3 consists of 13 residues. The germline gives CDR1 SNHLY, CDR2 FYNNEI. Trimming pared 3 bases from V and 0 bases from J, leaving 3 bases between. The CDR3 loop is CASSDSSNQPQHF. The CDR3 DNA reads TGTGCCAGCAGTGACAGTAGCAATCAGCCCCAGCATTTT.

Here the CDR3 DNA reads TGTGCCAGCAGCTCCCCGGGACAGGGGGTAGCTAACTATGGCTACACCTTC. Translated, it gives CASSSPGQGVANYGYTF. V gene TRBV11-3 combines with J gene TRBJ1-2; 11 nucleotides match TRBD1. This CDR3 is built from 17 residues. V was clipped by 4 bases and J by 0 bases; unmatched bases: 7. Germline V gene data show CDR1 as SGHNT and CDR2 as YENEEA.

The count of this clone is one. CDR3 DNA sequence: TGTGCCAGCAGCCCCAACAGGGGTTATGGCTACACCTTC. It is translated as CASSPNRGYGYTF. The chain employs TRBV6-5 and TRBJ1-2; 7 bases are shared with TRBD1. J was trimmed by 5 bases and V by 6 bases; bases with no gene match: 6. Germline CDR1 is MNHEY and CDR2 is SVGAGI. The CDR3 length is 13 residues.

The chain recombines TRBV2 with TRBJ1-4; TRBD1 aligns across 7 bases. The CDR3 runs 13 residues. The V gene end was trimmed by 3 bases and the J gene end by 8 bases; junction bases not matched to a gene: 3. CDR1 is SNHLY and CDR2 is FYNNEI in the germline V gene. The CDR3 sequence is CASSDLRGEKLFF. The CDR3 coding sequence is TGTGCCAGCAGTGATCTCAGGGGGGAAAAACTGTTTTTT.

The table lists this clone with a count of one. DNA of the CDR3: TGTGCCAGCAGCAGGGGACTAGCGGGGGGTGAAAGCATTCAGTACTTC. Its protein product is CASSRGLAGGESIQYF. The V gene is TRBV9, the J gene TRBJ2-4; 15 bases fit TRBD2. The CDR3 totals 16 residues. The germline CDR1 and CDR2 sequences are SGDLS and YYNGEE. V gave up 4 bases and J gave up 9 bases; unmatched junction bases: 8.

As for this clone: At the DNA level, this CDR3 is encoded by other sequences in the same sample as well. V usage is TRBV3-1 (or the pseudogene TRBV3-2) and J usage is TRBJ1-5, with TRBD1 matching over 7 bases. CDR3 length equals 14 residues. J gave up 3 bases and V 6 bases, and 5 bases lay outside the gene matches. Germline CDR1 and CDR2: LGHDT and YNNKEL (reference sequence). For the CDR3, the DNA is TGTGCCAGCAGTCCTAGGGGGCTCAATCAGCCCCAGCATTTT. Its translation is CASSPRGLNQPQHF.

The rearrangement links TRBV11-2 to TRBJ1-2; the match to TRBD1 covers 7 bases. The V gene's germline CDR1 is SGHAT and CDR2 FQNNGV. Germline trimming cut 5 bases from V and 4 bases from J; bases unmatched to any gene: 13. This CDR3 has 16 residues. CDR3 sequence: CASSRGGTGAGYGYTF. DNA for the CDR3: TGTGCCAGCAGCCGGGGGGGTACAGGGGCGGGCTATGGCTACACCTTC.

V is TRBV5-1 and J is TRBJ2-5; 8 nucleotides line up with TRBD1. Germline V gene data show CDR1 as SGHRS and CDR2 as YFSETQ. The CDR3 consists of 17 residues. J was trimmed by 2 bases and V by 4 bases; bases with no gene match: 13. The CDR3 here is CASSHRPTGGWQETQYF. CDR3 DNA: TGCGCCAGCAGCCACCGCCCTACAGGGGGATGGCAAGAGACCCAGTACTTC.

The chain joins TRBV30 to TRBJ2-7; 13 nucleotides line up with TRBD2. CDR3 size: 15 residues. Germline CDR1 reads GTSNPN; CDR2 reads SVGIG (reference sequence). J gave up 8 bases and V 2 bases, and 9 bases lay outside the gene matches. CDR3 in amino acids: CAWSPGLAGVSKQYF. Written as DNA, the CDR3 is TGTGCCTGGAGTCCAGGACTAGCGGGGGTCTCGAAGCAGTACTTC.

This clone was counted a few times. V and J are TRBV6-1 and TRBJ1-1; D call uncertain. Trimming removed 2 bases from V and 7 bases from J, with 8 bases in between. Germline V CDR1 and CDR2: MNHNS, SASEGT. This CDR3 has 12 amino acids. CDR3: CASSELDFEAFF. CDR3 nucleotide sequence: TGTGCCAGCAGTGAACTGGACTTTGAAGCTTTCTTT.

V gene TRBV6-5 combines with J gene TRBJ1-1; D not certain. V dropped 2 bases and J dropped 1 base, with 5 bases sitting between them. Germline lookup yields CDR1 MNHEY and CDR2 SVGAGI. This CDR3 is built from 13 residues. The CDR3 spells CASSYLGNTEAFF. Here the CDR3 DNA reads TGTGCCAGCAGTTACCTCGGGAACACTGAAGCTTTCTTT.

The rearrangement joins TRBV12-2 to TRBJ2-7; TRBD2, as called in the table, went unchecked against the DNA. TRBV12-2 is an annotated pseudogene. The length of the CDR3 is 18 residues. The CDR3 nucleotides are TGTGCAAGTCGCTTAGCGAGAGGCCTCCCGAAGAGCTCCTACGAGCAGTACGTC. It codes for CASRLARGLPKSSYEQYV.

The chain links TRBV9 to TRBJ2-1, with 11 positions matching TRBD1. CDR1 and CDR2 from the germline V gene are SGDLS and YYNGEE. V dropped 7 bases and J dropped 3; count of bases not matched to a gene: 0. The length of the CDR3 is 13 residues. CDR3 protein: CASGTGGYNEQFF. CDR3 nucleotides: TGTGCCAGCGGGACAGGGGGCTACAATGAGCAGTTCTTC.

V usage is TRBV5-8 and J usage is TRBJ1-2; D gene uncertain. Trimming took 0 bases from V and 8 from J, leaving 11 bases between them. CDR3 length: 13 residues. The germline CDR1 and CDR2 sequences are SGHTS and YDEGEE. Written as DNA, the CDR3 is TGTGCCAGCAGCTTGGCCCTTAGGAGCGGCTACACCTTC. The encoded protein is CASSLALRSGYTF.

This chain links TRBV28 with TRBJ1-2, with a tentative D call TRBD1 (5 bases). Trimming left V 9 bases short and J 2 bases short, with 10 bases between. The germline V gene has CDR1 MDHEN and CDR2 SYDVKM. This CDR3 is built from 12 residues. CDR3 DNA: TGTGCCAGTAGACAGTCCAACTATGGCTACACCTTC. Protein sequence: CASRQSNYGYTF.

As concerns this clone: Different DNA sequences within this sample yield the same CDR3. The V and J genes are TRBV5-1 and TRBJ1-2, with no clear D. Trimming pared 1 base from V and 0 bases from J, leaving 4 bases between. The CDR3 sequence is 13 residues long. Germline loops: CDR1 SGHRS, CDR2 YFSETQ. CDR3 sequence (DNA): TGCGCCAGCAGCTTGACAGCTAACTATGGCTACACCTTC. Residues: CASSLTANYGYTF.

This clone appeared a single time. CDR3 coding DNA: TGTGCCAGCAGCGATCCTAGCGGGGGTGATACGCAGTATTTT. Amino acids: CASSDPSGGDTQYF. This sequence joins TRBV5-6 and TRBJ2-3; 10 bases match TRBD2. Germline assignment: CDR1 SGHDT and CDR2 YYEEEE. The CDR3 consists of 14 residues. J lost 6 bases, V lost 4 bases, and 5 bases had no gene match.

This chain connects TRBV19 to TRBJ2-7; 10 nucleotides align to TRBD2. The CDR3 sequence is 15 residues long. Trimming took 1 base from V and 3 from J; bases not matched to a gene: 3. Per germline, CDR1 LNHDA and CDR2 SQIVND (reference sequence). CDR3 amino acids: CASSIGASGGYEQYF. CDR3 nucleotide sequence: TGTGCCAGTAGTATAGGGGCTAGCGGGGGCTACGAGCAGTACTTC.

Worth noting for this clone: An end of the junction does not agree with germline; a read error may underlie this. This sequence joins TRBV5-1 and TRBJ1-2; D perhaps matches TRBD1 (5 bases). The CDR3 sequence is 14 residues long. The V gene's germline CDR1 is SGHRS and CDR2 YFSETQ. CDR3 loop: CASSPEPAGGGYIF. As DNA, the CDR3 is TGCGCCAGCAGCCCGGAGCCCGCGGGGGGAGGCTACATCTTC.

The chain employs TRBV7-9 and TRBJ1-3; unclear D gene. V lost 1 base and J lost 4, with 14 bases in between. The germline CDR1 and CDR2 sequences are SEHNR and FQNEAQ (reference sequence). The CDR3 is 16 amino acids. CDR3 sequence (DNA): TGTGCCAGCAGCTTAGTAGGAACGGGGAGGGGAAACACCATATATTTT. As protein: CASSLVGTGRGNTIYF. The complete variable domain, with remaining parts taken from reference TRBV7-9 and TRBJ1-3, reads DTGVSQNPRHKITKRGQNVTFRCDPISEHNRLYWYRQTLGQGPEFLTYFQNEAQLEKSRLLSDRFSAERPKGSFSTLEIQRTEQGDSAMYLCASSLVGTGRGNTIYFGEGSWLTVV.

The chain links TRBV2 to TRBJ2-7; 12 bases fit TRBD1. The germline CDR1 and CDR2 sequences are SNHLY and FYNNEI. This CDR3 is 17 amino acids long. V gave up 4 bases and J gave up 4 bases; unmatched junction bases: 11. The CDR3 DNA sequence: TGTGCCAGCAGTGTAAAGACCGGGACAGGGGGCAAGTACGAGCAGTACTTC. It translates to CASSVKTGTGGKYEQYF.

The chain carries TRBV5-1 and TRBJ1-6, with 10 positions matching TRBD1. CDR3 length equals 15 residues. V dropped 3 bases and J dropped 7; count of bases not matched to a gene: 4. The germline V gene has CDR1 SGHRS and CDR2 YFSETQ. The CDR3 sequence is CASSWGQGSNSPLHF. The CDR3 bases are TGCGCCAGCAGCTGGGGACAGGGGTCGAATTCACCCCTCCACTTT.

This chain connects TRBV5-6 to TRBJ2-5, with 12 bases that match TRBD2. The CDR3 length is 15 residues. Looked up from germline, CDR1 is SGHDT and CDR2 is YYEEEE. V lost 6 bases and J lost 7; bases outside the gene matches: 10. The CDR3 spells CASIYGLAGTRTQYF. The CDR3 region has the DNA TGTGCCAGCATATACGGACTAGCGGGGACCCGGACCCAGTACTTC. The entire variable domain, with the rest obtained from reference TRBV5-6 and TRBJ2-5, is as follows: DAGVTQSPTHLIKTRGQQVTLRCSPKSGHDTVSWYQQALGQGPQFIFQYYEEEERQRGNFPDRFSGHQFPNYSSELNVNALLLGDSALYLCASIYGLAGTRTQYFGPGTRLLVL.

This clone came up a few times. The rearrangement links TRBV6-6 to TRBJ1-1; D gene unclear. The CDR3 has 14 amino acids. The V gene's germline CDR1 is MNHNY and CDR2 SVGAGI (reference sequence). The V and J ends lost 6 bases and 4 bases respectively, with 15 bases between them. The CDR3 DNA reads as TGTGCCAGCAGCCCCGCGGGCAGGACCACTGAAGCTTTCTTT. It codes for CASSPAGRTTEAFF.

Here the CDR3 DNA reads TGTGCCAGCAGCGTAGAAGGGGCAGGGATGGATGAAGCTTTCTTT. Its translation is CASSVEGAGMDEAFF. This chain connects TRBV9 to TRBJ1-1; perhaps TRBD1 as D (5 bases). From germline, CDR1 is SGDLS and CDR2 YYNGEE. The V and J ends lost 0 bases and 7 bases respectively, with 16 bases between them. CDR3 length: 15 amino acids. The whole variable domain, filled in from reference TRBV9 and TRBJ1-1, reads DSGVTQTPKHLITATGQRVTLRCSPRSGDLSVYWYQQSLDQGLQFLIQYYNGEERAKGNILERFSAQQFPDLHSELNLSSLELGDSALYFCASSVEGAGMDEAFFGQGTRLTVV.